This TCR beta chain emerged from a study of blood T cell repertoires in COVID-19 (dated by TCRdb to the early 2020s). In terms of the full investigation: Samples from collaborators originated in the United States, Italy and Spain and spanned both the acute and convalescent phases of COVID-19. The prospective study material was composed of cDNA or gDNA derived from T cells, B-cell-depleted T cells, or PBMCs. Where available, HLA class I and class II types were taken from metadata supplied by the sample provider and were not determined by assay-based typing. Nearly every sample came with metadata listing a de-identified subject ID, COVID-19 status, age in years and sex. Samples came from the ongoing ImmuneRACE study (first 160 participants) plus 1,254 subjects from 6 global collaborators. Deeply sampled blood TCRbeta repertoires from subjects exposed to, actively infected with, or recovered from COVID-19 were included in the dataset. The repertoires were released in a freely available public database meant as a resource for research on the immune response to SARS-CoV-2.

Participants in the prospective study were enrolled through a virtual design, were aged roughly 18 to 100 years, and lived in about 25 United States geographic areas. To assign participants to cohorts, the prospective study relied on clinical history that participants themselves reported in a screening survey and a study questionnaire. In the prospective study, whole blood, serum and a nasopharyngeal or oropharyngeal swab were collected from each participant by mobile phlebotomists. Prospective study participants could optionally give additional blood draws and questionnaires over an approximately two-month period. Blood samples from the prospective study were shipped frozen or at room temperature prior to DNA extraction. In the case of this clone: What antigen it recognizes has not been identified. The record has no base qualities; no much larger clone is one base away.

Study-wide conclusions, independent of this receptor: Clinical and demographic metadata were provided uncurated, with the amount varying by source and participant.

TCRbeta CDR3 regions were amplified from genomic DNA by means of the immunoSEQ Assay, a bias-controlled multiplex PCR. Processing in the source paper ran as follows. Within the assay, amplification of reference gene primers was used to estimate how many nucleated cells each sample contained. To quantify the absolute abundance of each unique TCRbeta CDR3 rearrangement, sequence reads were collapsed and filtered. For each sample, productive Simpson clonality was calculated as the square root of Simpson's diversity index across productive rearrangements. The table was pulled from immuneACCESS by TCRdb, which kept in-frame rearrangements only. Such tables lose some clones; where checked, under half of the loss comes from unresolved V genes, and the rest has no known cause. D and trimming come from the DNA, and the V and J calls and clone size come from that table. The sample table holds about 130,000 clones, of which approximately 79% were seen once. The ten most abundant clones make up around 2.4% of the sample.

Sequenced: PBMCs or T cells enriched from blood (not recorded which). The clonotype was recovered from a man in his forties with acute COVID-19.

The CDR3 region has the sequence CASSGNTGVGDTQYF. The nucleotide sequence is given as TGTGCCAGCAGCGGAAATACAGGGGTCGGAGATACGCAGTATTTT. The rearrangement combines TRBV9 with TRBJ2-3, with TRBD1 matching 7 junction bases. From a lookup of the germline V gene, CDR1 and CDR2 are SGDLS and YYNGEE. The junction shows trimming of 3 bases on V and 5 bases on J, and the gene matches do not reach 9 bases of it. The CDR3 has 15 amino acids, counting the end cysteine and phenylalanine. CDR3 DNA is the only sequence kept; it has 45 bases, read in frame from the first base.